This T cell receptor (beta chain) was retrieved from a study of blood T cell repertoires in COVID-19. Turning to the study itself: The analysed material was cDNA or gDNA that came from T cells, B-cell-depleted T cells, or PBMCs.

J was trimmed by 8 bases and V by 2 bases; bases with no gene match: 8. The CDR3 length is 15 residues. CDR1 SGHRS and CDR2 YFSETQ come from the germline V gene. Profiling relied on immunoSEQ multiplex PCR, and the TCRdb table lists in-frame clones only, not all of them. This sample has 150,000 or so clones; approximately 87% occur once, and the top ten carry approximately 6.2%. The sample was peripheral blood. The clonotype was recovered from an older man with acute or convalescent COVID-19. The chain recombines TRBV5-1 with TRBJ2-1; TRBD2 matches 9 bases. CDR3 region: CASSFLRGGVDEQFF. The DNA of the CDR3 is TGCGCCAGCAGCTTTCTGCGGGGGGGCGTCGATGAGCAGTTCTTC.